Below, one T cell receptor beta chain is given with its context. At least ten counts were recorded for this clonotype. It has no known antigen specificity. Qualities for individual bases were not recorded, and no much larger clone is one base off. Including the terminal cysteine and phenylalanine, the CDR3 comprises 14 residues. Of all the DNA, just the CDR3 is kept, 42 bases in frame from base 1. CDR1 and CDR2 are read off the germline V gene as SGHRS and YFSETQ. Trimming removed 2 bases from V and 3 bases from J, leaving 11 bases between the germline ends. The instrument given in TCRdb is Illumina MiSeq. The raw public data were reprocessed by TCRdb itself: fastp quality trimming at Q25, MiXCR clonotype calling, in-frame beta chains only. One record per CDR3 amino acid sequence lists the most common genes and DNA. Within this sample are fewer than 80,000 distinct CDR3 sequences, with around 20% of them counted one time only. The top ten hold roughly 8.3% of the sample.

These data come from a study of type 1 regulatory T cells (dated by TCRdb to the early 2020s). Background for the entire study: An in vitro protocol by which a Tr1-enriched, alloantigen-specific CD4 T cell product named T-allo10 was generated was characterized in the study. T-allo10 was under clinical evaluation in patients with hematological malignancies receiving allogeneic hematopoietic stem cell transplantation.

Paper-wide results and their limitations: A more restricted TCR repertoire was observed in Tr1 cells than in non-Tr1 cells, and this restriction was interpreted in the study as alloantigen-induced clonal expansion.

What was sequenced was cultured type 1 regulatory T (Tr1) cells, either the whole culture or a sorted fraction (not recorded which). The sample's cell subset or site label, decoded: type 1 regulatory T cells sorted from the T-allo10 product. The receptor was derived from a human donor in good health. The chain was built from TRBV5-1 and TRBJ1-1, with no confident D gene call. The DNA is as follows: TGCGCCAGCAGCTTTGATCTAAGGGACACTGAAGCTTTCTTT. Its translation reads: CASSFDLRDTEAFF.